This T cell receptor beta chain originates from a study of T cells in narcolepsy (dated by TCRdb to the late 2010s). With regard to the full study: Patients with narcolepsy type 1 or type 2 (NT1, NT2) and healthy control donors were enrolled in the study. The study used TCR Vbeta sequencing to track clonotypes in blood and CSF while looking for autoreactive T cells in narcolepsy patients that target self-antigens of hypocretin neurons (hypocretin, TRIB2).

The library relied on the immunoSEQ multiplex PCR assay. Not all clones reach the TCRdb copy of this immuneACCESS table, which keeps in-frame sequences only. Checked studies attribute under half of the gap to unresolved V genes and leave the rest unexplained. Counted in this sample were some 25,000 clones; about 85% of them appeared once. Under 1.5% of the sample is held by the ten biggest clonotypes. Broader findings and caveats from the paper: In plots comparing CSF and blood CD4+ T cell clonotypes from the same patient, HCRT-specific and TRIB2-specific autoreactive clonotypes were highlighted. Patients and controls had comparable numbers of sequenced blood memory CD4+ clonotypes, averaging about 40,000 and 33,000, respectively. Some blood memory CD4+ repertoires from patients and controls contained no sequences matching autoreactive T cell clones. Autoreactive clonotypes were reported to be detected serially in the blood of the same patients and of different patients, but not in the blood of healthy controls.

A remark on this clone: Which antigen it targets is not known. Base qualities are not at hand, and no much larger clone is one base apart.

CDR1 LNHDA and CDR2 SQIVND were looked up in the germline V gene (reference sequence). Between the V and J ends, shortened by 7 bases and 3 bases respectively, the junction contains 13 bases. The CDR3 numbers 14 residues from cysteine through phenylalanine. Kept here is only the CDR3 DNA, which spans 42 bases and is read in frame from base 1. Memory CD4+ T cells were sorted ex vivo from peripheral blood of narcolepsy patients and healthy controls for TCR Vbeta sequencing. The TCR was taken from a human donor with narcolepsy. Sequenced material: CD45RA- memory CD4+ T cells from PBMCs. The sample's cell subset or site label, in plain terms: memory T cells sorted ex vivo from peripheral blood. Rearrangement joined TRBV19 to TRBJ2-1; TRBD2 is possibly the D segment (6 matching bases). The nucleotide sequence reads TGTGCCAGTAATACGGGGGACGTCTACAATGAGCAGTTCTTC. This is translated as CASNTGDVYNEQFF.